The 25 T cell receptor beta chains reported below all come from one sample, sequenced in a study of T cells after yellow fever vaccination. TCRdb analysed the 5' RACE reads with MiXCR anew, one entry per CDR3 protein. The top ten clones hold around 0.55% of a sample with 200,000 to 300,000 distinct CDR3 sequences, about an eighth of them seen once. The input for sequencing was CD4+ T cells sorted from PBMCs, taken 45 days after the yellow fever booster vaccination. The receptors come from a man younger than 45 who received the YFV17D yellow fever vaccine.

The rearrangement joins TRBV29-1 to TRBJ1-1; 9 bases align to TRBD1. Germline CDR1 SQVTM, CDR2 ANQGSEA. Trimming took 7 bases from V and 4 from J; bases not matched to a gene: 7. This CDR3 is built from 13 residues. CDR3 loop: CSASTGGSTEAFF. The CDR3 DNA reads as TGCAGCGCATCGACAGGGGGGAGCACTGAAGCTTTCTTT.

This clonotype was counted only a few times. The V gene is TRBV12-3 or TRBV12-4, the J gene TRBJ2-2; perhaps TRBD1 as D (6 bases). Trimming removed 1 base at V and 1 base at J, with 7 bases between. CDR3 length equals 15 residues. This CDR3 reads CASSLVQGNTGELFF. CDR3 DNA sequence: TGTGCCAGCAGTTTAGTACAGGGGAACACCGGGGAGCTGTTTTTT.

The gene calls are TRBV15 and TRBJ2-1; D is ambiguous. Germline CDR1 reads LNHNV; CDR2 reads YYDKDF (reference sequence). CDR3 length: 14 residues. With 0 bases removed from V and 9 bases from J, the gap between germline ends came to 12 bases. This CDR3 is CATSRDGAFREQFF. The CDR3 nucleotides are TGTGCCACCAGCAGAGATGGCGCGTTCCGTGAGCAGTTCTTC.

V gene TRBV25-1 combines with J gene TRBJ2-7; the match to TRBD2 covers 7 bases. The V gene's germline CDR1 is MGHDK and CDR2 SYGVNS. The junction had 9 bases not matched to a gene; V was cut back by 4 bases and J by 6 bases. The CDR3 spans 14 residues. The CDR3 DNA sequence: TGTGCCAGCAGTGTTACGGGGGGAGTGGGCGAGCAGTACTTC. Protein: CASSVTGGVGEQYF.

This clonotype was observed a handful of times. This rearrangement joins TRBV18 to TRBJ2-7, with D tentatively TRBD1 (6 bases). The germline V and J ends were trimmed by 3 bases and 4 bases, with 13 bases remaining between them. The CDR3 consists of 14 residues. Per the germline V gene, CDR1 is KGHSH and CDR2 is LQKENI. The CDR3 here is CASSPRTVRYEQYF. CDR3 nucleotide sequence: TGTGCCAGCTCACCCCGGACAGTCAGGTACGAGCAGTACTTC.

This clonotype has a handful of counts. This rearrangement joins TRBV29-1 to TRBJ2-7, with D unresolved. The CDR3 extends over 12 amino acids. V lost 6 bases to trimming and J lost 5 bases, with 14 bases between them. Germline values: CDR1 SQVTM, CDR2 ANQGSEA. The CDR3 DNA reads TGCAGCGTCGAGACGCATCAGGACGAGCAGTACTTC. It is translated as CSVETHQDEQYF.

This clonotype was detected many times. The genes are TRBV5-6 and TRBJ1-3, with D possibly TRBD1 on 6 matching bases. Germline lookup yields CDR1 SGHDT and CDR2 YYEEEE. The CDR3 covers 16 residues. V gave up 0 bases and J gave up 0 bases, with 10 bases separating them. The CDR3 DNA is TGTGCCAGCAGCTTGGTGGGGGGCTCCTCTGGAAACACCATATATTTT. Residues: CASSLVGGSSGNTIYF.

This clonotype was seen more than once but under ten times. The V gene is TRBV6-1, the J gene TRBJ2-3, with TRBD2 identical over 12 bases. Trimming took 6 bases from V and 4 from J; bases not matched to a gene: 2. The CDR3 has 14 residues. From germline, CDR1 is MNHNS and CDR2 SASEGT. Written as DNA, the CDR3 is TGTGCCAGCAGGACTAGCGGGAGCGCAGATACGCAGTATTTT. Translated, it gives CASRTSGSADTQYF.

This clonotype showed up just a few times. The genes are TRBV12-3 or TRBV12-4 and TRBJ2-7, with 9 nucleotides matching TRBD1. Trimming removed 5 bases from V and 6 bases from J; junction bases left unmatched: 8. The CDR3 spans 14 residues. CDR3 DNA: TGTGCCAGCAGTCCGAGGGGGACAGGGCCCGAGCAGTACTTC. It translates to CASSPRGTGPEQYF.

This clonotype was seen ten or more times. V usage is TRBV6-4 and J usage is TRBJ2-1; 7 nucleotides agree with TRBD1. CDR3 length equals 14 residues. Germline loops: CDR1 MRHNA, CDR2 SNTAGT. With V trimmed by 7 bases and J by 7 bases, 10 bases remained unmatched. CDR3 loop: CASIGTEPVNEQFF. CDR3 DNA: TGTGCCAGCATCGGGACAGAACCGGTTAATGAGCAGTTCTTC.

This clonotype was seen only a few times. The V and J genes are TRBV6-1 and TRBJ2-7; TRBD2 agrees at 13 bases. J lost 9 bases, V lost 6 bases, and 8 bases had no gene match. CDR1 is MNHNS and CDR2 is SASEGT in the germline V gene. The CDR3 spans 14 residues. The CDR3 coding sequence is TGTGCCAGCAGGCCAACTAGCGGGAGGGTCCCGCAGTACTTC. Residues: CASRPTSGRVPQYF.

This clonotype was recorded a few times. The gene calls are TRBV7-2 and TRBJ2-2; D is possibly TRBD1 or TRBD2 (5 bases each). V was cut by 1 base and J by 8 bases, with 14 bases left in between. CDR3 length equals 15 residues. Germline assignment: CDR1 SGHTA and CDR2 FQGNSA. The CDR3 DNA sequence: TGTGCCAGCAGCTTAGTGCCGGGACCTAAAGGGGAGCTGTTTTTT. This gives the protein CASSLVPGPKGELFF.

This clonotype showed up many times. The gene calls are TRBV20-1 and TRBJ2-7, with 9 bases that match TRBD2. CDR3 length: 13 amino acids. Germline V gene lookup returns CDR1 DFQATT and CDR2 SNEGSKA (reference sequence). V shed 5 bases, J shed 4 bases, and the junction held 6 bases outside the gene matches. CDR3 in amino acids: CSASSGRRYEQYF. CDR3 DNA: TGCAGTGCTTCCAGCGGGAGGCGGTACGAGCAGTACTTC.

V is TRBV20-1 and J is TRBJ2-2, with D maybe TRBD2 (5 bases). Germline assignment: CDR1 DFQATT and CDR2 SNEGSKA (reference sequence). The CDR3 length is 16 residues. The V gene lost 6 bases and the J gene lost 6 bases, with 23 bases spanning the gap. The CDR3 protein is CSANVGGGLLAGELFF. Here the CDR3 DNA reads TGCAGTGCCAACGTAGGAGGAGGTCTTTTGGCCGGGGAGCTGTTTTTT.

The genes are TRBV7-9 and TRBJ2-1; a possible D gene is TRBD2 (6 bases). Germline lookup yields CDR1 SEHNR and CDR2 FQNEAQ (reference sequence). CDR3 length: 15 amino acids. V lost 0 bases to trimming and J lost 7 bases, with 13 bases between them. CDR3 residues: CASSLALGGKNEQFF. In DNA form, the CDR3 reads TGTGCCAGCAGCTTAGCGCTGGGCGGGAAGAATGAGCAGTTCTTC. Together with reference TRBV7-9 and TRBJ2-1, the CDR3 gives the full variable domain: DTGVSQNPRHKITKRGQNVTFRCDPISEHNRLYWYRQTLGQGPEFLTYFQNEAQLEKSRLLSDRFSAERPKGSFSTLEIQRTEQGDSAMYLCASSLALGGKNEQFFGPGTRLTVL.

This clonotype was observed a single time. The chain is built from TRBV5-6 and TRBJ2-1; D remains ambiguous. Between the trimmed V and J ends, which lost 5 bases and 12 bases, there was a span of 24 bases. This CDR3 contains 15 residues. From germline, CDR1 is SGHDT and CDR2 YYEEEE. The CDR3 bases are TGTGCCAGCAGAAGGGTAGAGCCAGGAGAAGATCGGCAGTTCTTC. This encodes CASRRVEPGEDRQFF.

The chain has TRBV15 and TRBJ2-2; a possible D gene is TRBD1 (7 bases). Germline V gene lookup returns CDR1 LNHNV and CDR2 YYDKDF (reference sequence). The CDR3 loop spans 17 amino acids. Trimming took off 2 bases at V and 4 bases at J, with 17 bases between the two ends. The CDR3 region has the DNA TGTGCCACCAGCAGATCCCTGTGGCAGGGGGGCACCGGGGAGCTGTTTTTT. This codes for CATSRSLWQGGTGELFF.

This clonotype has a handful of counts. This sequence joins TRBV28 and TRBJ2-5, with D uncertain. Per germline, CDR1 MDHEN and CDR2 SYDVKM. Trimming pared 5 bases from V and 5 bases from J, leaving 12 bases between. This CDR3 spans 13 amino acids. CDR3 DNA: TGTGCCAGCAGTCGATCCTACATCGAGACCCAGTACTTC. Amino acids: CASSRSYIETQYF. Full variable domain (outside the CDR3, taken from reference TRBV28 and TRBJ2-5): DVKVTQSSRYLVKRTGEKVFLECVQDMDHENMFWYRQDPGLGLRLIYFSYDVKMKEKGDIPEGYSVSREKKERFSLILESASTNQTSMYLCASSRSYIETQYFGPGTRLLVL.

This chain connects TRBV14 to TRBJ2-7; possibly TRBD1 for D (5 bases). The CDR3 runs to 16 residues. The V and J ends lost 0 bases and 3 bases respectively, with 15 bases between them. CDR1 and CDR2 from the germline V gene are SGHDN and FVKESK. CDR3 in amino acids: CASSQDRGSRVYEQYF. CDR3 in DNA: TGTGCCAGCAGCCAAGATAGGGGTTCCAGGGTCTACGAGCAGTACTTC.

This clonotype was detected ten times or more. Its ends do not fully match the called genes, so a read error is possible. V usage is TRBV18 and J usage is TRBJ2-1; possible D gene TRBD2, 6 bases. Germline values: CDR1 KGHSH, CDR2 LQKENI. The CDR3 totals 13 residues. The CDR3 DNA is TGCGCCAGCAGCCCGGGACTCTACAATGAGCAGTTCTTC. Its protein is CASSPGLYNEQFF.

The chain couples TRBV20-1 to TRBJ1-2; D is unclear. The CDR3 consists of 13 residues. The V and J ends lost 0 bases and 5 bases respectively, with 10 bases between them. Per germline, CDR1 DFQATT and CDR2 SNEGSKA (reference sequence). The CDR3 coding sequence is TGCAGTGCTAGAGACCGGGAACATTATGGCTACACCTTC. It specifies CSARDREHYGYTF.

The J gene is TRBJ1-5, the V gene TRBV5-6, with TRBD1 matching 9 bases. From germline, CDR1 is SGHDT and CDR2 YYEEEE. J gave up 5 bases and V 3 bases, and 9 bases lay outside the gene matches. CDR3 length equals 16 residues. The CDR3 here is CASSSTGQGGHQPQHF. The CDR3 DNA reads TGTGCCAGCAGCTCGACGGGACAGGGCGGCCATCAGCCCCAGCATTTT.

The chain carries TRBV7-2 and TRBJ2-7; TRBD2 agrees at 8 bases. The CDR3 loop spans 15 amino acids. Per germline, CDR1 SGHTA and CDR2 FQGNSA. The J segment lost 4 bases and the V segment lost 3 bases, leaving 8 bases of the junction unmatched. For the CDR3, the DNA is TGTGCCAGCAGCTTGATAGCGGGACTTGCTTACGAGCAGTACTTC. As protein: CASSLIAGLAYEQYF.

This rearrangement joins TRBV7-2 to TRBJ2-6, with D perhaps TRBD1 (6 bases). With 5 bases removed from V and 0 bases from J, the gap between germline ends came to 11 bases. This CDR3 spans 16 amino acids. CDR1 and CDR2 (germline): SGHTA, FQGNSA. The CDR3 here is CASSRTANSGANVLTF. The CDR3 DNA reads TGTGCCAGCAGCAGGACAGCTAACTCTGGGGCCAACGTCCTGACTTTC.

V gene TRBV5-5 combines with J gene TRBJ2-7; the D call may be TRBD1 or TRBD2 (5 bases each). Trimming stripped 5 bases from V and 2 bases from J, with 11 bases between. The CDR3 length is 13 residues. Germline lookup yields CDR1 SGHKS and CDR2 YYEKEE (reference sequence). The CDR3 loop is CASRGPGPYEQYF. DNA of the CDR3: TGTGCCAGCAGGGGACCTGGCCCCTACGAGCAGTACTTC. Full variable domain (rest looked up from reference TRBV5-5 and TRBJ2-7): DAGVTQSPTHLIKTRGQQVTLRCSPISGHKSVSWYQQVLGQGPQFIFQYYEKEERGRGNFPDRFSARQFPNYSSELNVNALLLGDSALYLCASRGPGPYEQYFGPGTRLTVT.